The clone carrying this T cell receptor beta chain was counted at least ten times. A unique molecular identifier was attached to every TCR cDNA molecule. TCRdb re-analysed the 5' RACE reads in MiXCR, keeping a single row per CDR3 protein. The sample yields 30,000 to 40,000 distinct CDR3 sequences, 3.1% seen once. This specimen belongs to a study of spatial heterogeneity in lung cancer. In the study overall: Every unique TCR and UMI combination, on average, appeared more than ten times in raw reads.

Time point in this sample: sample taken at primary tumor resection. Donation came from around 72 patients with untreated early-stage non-small cell lung cancer. No cell sorting; template was whole RNA from tumor, lung tissue or PBMC. The germline CDR1 and CDR2 sequences are MNHEY and SVGEGT. Trimming removed 7 bases at V and 5 bases at J, with 17 bases between. This CDR3 is 14 amino acids long. The gene calls are TRBV6-2 or TRBV6-3 and TRBJ1-1; the D gene is possibly TRBD1 (5 bases). The TCR comes from a male donor with early-stage non-small cell lung cancer. The sample here was normal lung tissue next to the tumor, taken at surgery. The CDR3 nucleotides read TGTGCCAGCATCGTGGGGACGGGTGGGACTGAAGCTTTCTTT. The encoded protein is CASIVGTGGTEAFF.